The subject of this entry is one T cell receptor beta chain. TCR beta chains were sequenced at survey level with immunoSEQ. Produced via immunoSEQ multiplex PCR; TCRdb's table is partial and in-frame only. The table has some 68,000 clones, 80% to 95% seen once; the top ten hold roughly 4.5%. V shed 0 bases and J shed 0 bases, with 11 bases lying between them. CDR1 is MGHRA, CDR2 YSYEKL, per germline. CDR3 length: 16 residues. The chain combines TRBV4-1 with TRBJ1-1, with D perhaps TRBD1 (5 bases). The clonotype was recovered from a man between 35 and 55 years old with rheumatoid arthritis. The sequenced sample consisted of PBMCs. CDR3 residues: CASSQDWAGMNTEAFF. The CDR3, as DNA: TGCGCCAGCAGCCAAGATTGGGCAGGGATGAACACTGAAGCTTTCTTT.